This TCR beta chain came from a study of cytomegalovirus exposure and HLA in healthy donors (dated by TCRdb to the late 2010s). For the wider study: An earlier analysis of about 560 of the donors reported 276 Gb of sequence data and roughly 120 million unique TCR beta sequences obtained from about 200 million T cells. Roughly 300 gigabases of sequencing data and 70 million to 85 million unique TCR sequences were included in an early release covering over 600 HLA-typed donors. Among the 398 genotyped donors, around 81% belonged to the genetic ancestry cluster associated with self-reported Caucasian donors. The study aimed to test whether cataloging public T cell receptors could reveal signatures of past pathogen exposure. The study used immunosequencing to profile the T cell repertoires of 600 to 850 subjects and linked those repertoires to cytomegalovirus serostatus. A separate validation cohort of 100 to 150 different subjects was used in addition to the roughly 670-subject first cohort. High-throughput TCR immunosequencing, statistical association of individual TCRs with disease status, and machine learning were combined to predict cytomegalovirus infection status. In a later analysis, previously published TCR beta repertoires from several hundred donors were re-analyzed and high-resolution HLA genotyping was added so that TCR occurrence patterns could be studied. Rather than using new phenotypic data, the later analysis identified candidate immune exposures from TCR beta sequences and from how often those sequences occurred across donors. To decide whether each TCR beta V gene segment behaved as functional or pseudogenic, an earlier analysis of some 540 of the donors relied on high-throughput TCR beta sequencing. Donor age, sex, ethnicity and CMV serostatus were compiled alongside the repertoire data. Genome-wide SNP genotypes for about 65% of the 666 donors were used in a later genetic analysis, which treated that subset as a discovery cohort. All discovery cohort repertoires had been generated on a single sequencing platform. HLA typing included class I and class II loci at four-digit resolution. The number of donors typed differed by locus, with roughly 629-640 for A, B, C, DRB1 and DQB1, over 500 for DQA1, over 600 for DPA1, and approximately 470 for DPB1. Five DR-DQ haplotypes were treated as single units for association and clustering because of strong linkage in the cohort. Among some 410 genotyped donors of the cohort, an average of approximately 240,000 unique TCR beta nucleotide sequences was sequenced per donor, of which about 18% were non-productive.

Regarding this clone: The specificity of this receptor is unknown. Nothing much larger sits one base from this clone, and base qualities are not available.

Findings and caveats that apply to the study as a whole: In vitro tests confirmed that a few of the cytomegalovirus-associated TCR beta chains recognize cytomegalovirus antigens. A group of highly shared sequence variants was considered likely to be a technical artifact of the sequencing pipeline. The 87-base-pair reads could not distinguish some IMGT-functional V segments, including TRBV6-2 and TRBV6-3, so those segments were excluded. While some public TCRs were present in many individuals, most TCR sequences turned up only very rarely across donors. This cohort had only TCR beta chains sequenced, and the lack of alpha or paired-chain data limited which features could be detected. In an earlier analysis of approximately 590 of the donors, most TCR beta V segments appeared in productive rearrangements about 87% or about 30% of the time, broadly matching IMGT annotations. A further reported finding was that TCR beta sequences accurately predicted the HLA-A and HLA-B alleles for most subjects in the first cohort. A later analysis associated around 16,000 TCR beta sequences with specific HLA alleles at a false discovery rate of 0.05. A later genetic analysis reported fewer N-insertions in productive TCRs among donors in an Asian-associated ancestry cluster than the roughly 650-donor mean. According to a later analysis, most CMV-associated TCR beta chains appeared to be HLA-restricted, and the HLA associations seemed to be driven largely by CMV exposure. It was suggested by the authors that the approach could potentially be generalized to other disease states and immunological phenotypes. Because some donors lacked HLA typing at each locus, the association tests relied only on the typed subset. Because counts were too low, seventeen rarely observed V segments, including chromosome 9 orphons, were excluded from the earlier analysis of some 590 of the donors. Correlated functional status among segregating V segments might be attributable to linkage disequilibrium, but an unknown experimental factor could not be ruled out. According to a later analysis, parvovirus B19, influenza, CMV and Epstein-Barr virus appeared linked to several top co-occurrence clusters. A later analysis found that HLA-associated TCR beta chains were more clonally expanded and had lower generation probabilities than equally common non-associated chains. When HLA alleles, especially DR and DQ, strongly co-occurred, TCR associations were difficult to assign to individual alleles. The classifier was reported to diagnose cytomegalovirus status with high specificity and sensitivity in both the original cohort and the validation cohort. For the cohort, immune exposure information was limited to CMV serostatus. A later genetic analysis associated a missense DCLRE1C variant with V-gene and J-gene trimming of TCR beta chains, and an independent cohort replicated the association. The presence/absence analyses assumed that sequencing depth was roughly uniform across donors, and that assumption may not be true. A total of about 150 TCR beta chains were listed by the study as associated with cytomegalovirus. In a later analysis, the rate of TCR association differed among HLA loci, with DRB1 alleles having the most associated TCRs and HLA-C alleles having the fewest.

Receptors were amplified or captured by the immunoSEQ multiplex PCR assay. A mixture of 60 forward primers for TCR Vbeta segments and 13 reverse primers for TCR Jbeta segments was used in the multiplex PCR. A multiplex PCR assay on genomic DNA amplified the CDR3 region of rearranged TCR beta genes. On the Illumina HiSeq System, the amplified TCR beta libraries were sequenced as 87-base-pair reads. In the authors' own workflow: A later analysis counted around 72 million unique TCR beta chains across the 666 repertoires, and 9.5 million to 11 million of these chains were shared by at least two donors. To remove PCR and sequencing errors, raw reads were error-corrected and collapsed into unique sequences using a nearest-neighbor algorithm that merged closely related sequences. CDR3 sequences were aligned to IMGT reference sequences to assign V, D and J gene segments. For a sequence to be retained, a match of at least six nucleotides to both a V gene segment and a J gene segment was required. Rearrangements were classified as productive when the CDR3 lacked stop codons and remained in frame with V and J, and all other rearrangements were classified as non-productive. CDR3 was defined by IMGT convention, running from the second conserved V-encoded cysteine to the conserved J-encoded phenylalanine. Sequences without an unambiguous match to a single V gene segment were excluded from the earlier analysis of 450 to 750 of the donors. An earlier analysis of 500 to 600 of the donors classified V segments as functional when productive rearrangements were above 56.7% and as segregating when the standard deviation between donors was above 5%. A statistical classification framework was built for diagnosing cytomegalovirus status from the catalog of TCR beta chain sequences. V and J gene assignment, in a later analysis, came from comparing TCR nucleotide sequences with IMGT/GENE-DB human TR gene sequences. A later analysis assigned CDR3 sequences and most-parsimonious VDJ recombination scenarios with the TCRdist pipeline. A later analysis defined each TCR beta chain by its CDR3 amino acid sequence plus V-gene family, and excluded reads lacking a unique V-gene family. As a way to deal with suspected cross-contamination and a sequencing artifact, a later analysis dropped 640 or so nucleotide sequences that were highly shared and had low generation probability. In a later analysis, a clonal expansion index was calculated for each public chain from normalized within-repertoire ranks of inferred template counts. In a later analysis, generation probabilities were computed with a VDJ recombination model fitted to out-of-frame rearrangements, and the resulting probabilities were checked against IGoR. A later analysis scored TCR-TCR, TCR-HLA and TCR-CMV co-occurrence with hypergeometric tests, applying a repertoire-size bias correction to TCR pairs. In a later analysis, false discovery rates were estimated by permuting HLA or CMV assignments 20 times. A later analysis grouped co-occurring TCRs with DBSCAN, adding TCRdist sequence similarity when clustering within HLA-allele-positive subsets. For co-occurrence clustering, repertoires with fewer than 30,000 or more than 120,000 public chains were excluded, along with a handful of repertoires with anomalous nucleotide sharing. TCRdb took over this immuneACCESS table, retaining in-frame rearrangements with V and J assigned. Such tables are incomplete; in checked studies, under half of the missing clones stem from an unresolved V gene, and the remainder is unexplained. That table gives V, J and clone size, and the DNA gave D and trimming. The sample table records roughly 100,000 clones; over 75% of these occur just once. The leading ten clones occupy roughly 9.2% of the sample.

The CDR3 has 16 amino acids, counting the end cysteine and phenylalanine. Only the CDR3 DNA stays, 48 bases, in frame from base 1. CDR1 and CDR2 were assigned from the germline V gene as MGHRA and YSYEKL. At the junction V is shortened by 1 base and J by 1 base; bases outside the gene matches: 6. The cohort consisted of fewer than 700 healthy bone marrow donors. At the time of sampling, all cohort members were nominally healthy, though unrecorded immune exposures were likely present. The donor tested CMV seropositive, placing the donor among the 250 to 350 seropositive members of the cohort. A peripheral blood sample was collected from each donor, and TCR beta sequencing was performed on peripheral blood mononuclear cells. Genomic DNA was extracted from the blood cell samples with the Qiagen DNeasy Blood Extraction Kit.

The source of this sequence is a middle-aged woman in good health and CMV-seropositive. The source material was PBMCs. The V and J genes are TRBV4-1 and TRBJ1-1; the junction holds 7 bases that match TRBD1. The nucleotide sequence is TGCGCCAGCAGCCAAGTTTCCGGGACAGCGAACACTGAAGCTTTCTTT. It codes for CASSQVSGTANTEAFF.